The rows below give T cell receptor beta chains drawn from one sample of a study of control samples from healthy donors and cancer patients. The data were produced by immunoSEQ multiplex PCR, yet TCRdb's version contains in-frame clones alone and is incomplete. The data contain about 130,000 clones, more than 90% of them seen just once; the ten biggest clones take up 5.5%. Material for sequencing was blood. The receptors were gathered from a young man in good health. Each CDR3 is given with its conserved first and last residue. Each record gives: J gene, clone size, V gene, D gene, CDR3 DNA, CDR3 protein. D genes are given only for firm matches. Clone size is given for some rows only: seen once, a few or many times, or a class if the clone is expanded.

>TRBJ1-6|-|TRBV27|-
TGTGCCAGCAGTTTACAGGGGTCCTATAATTCACCCCTCCACTTT
CASSLQGSYNSPLHF
>TRBJ2-1|-|TRBV12-3/TRBV12-4|TRBD2
TGTGCCAGCAGCGGGGGGATAAATGAGCAGTTCTTC
CASSGGINEQFF
>TRBJ2-5|-|TRBV7-7|TRBD1
TGTGCCAGCAGCTTAGGGACAGGTTTAGAGACCCAGTACTTC
CASSLGTGLETQYF
>TRBJ2-2|-|TRBV9|TRBD1
TGTGCCAGCAGCGTAGAAGGGCAGGGGGCTTACACCGGGGAGCTGTTTTTT
CASSVEGQGAYTGELFF
>TRBJ2-1|-|TRBV7-9|TRBD2
TGTGCCAGCAGCTCCACTAGCGGTTATTACAATGAGCAGTTCTTC
CASSSTSGYYNEQFF
>TRBJ2-1|few|TRBV5-1|TRBD2
TGCGCCAGCAGCCCACGGACTAGCAATGAGCAGTTCTTC
CASSPRTSNEQFF
>TRBJ2-2|-|TRBV11-2|-
TGTGCCAGCAGTCCCTCGAACACCGGGGAGCTGTTTTTT
CASSPSNTGELFF
>TRBJ2-7|-|TRBV10-3|TRBD2
TGTGCCGCATTGGATACTAGCGGGGGGGGTGCTTACGAGCAGTACTTC
CAALDTSGGGAYEQYF
>TRBJ2-1|-|TRBV27|TRBD2
TGTGCCAGCAGTCCCGGGACTAGCGGATACAATGAGCAGTTCTTC
CASSPGTSGYNEQFF
>TRBJ1-5|-|TRBV6-5|-
TGTGCCAGCAGTTACCCCCGGAACCCCGACAATCAGCCCCAGCATTTT
CASSYPRNPDNQPQHF
>TRBJ1-1|-|TRBV27|TRBD1
TGTGCCAGCAGTCCCTCAGGGGGGTGGAGCACTGAAGCTTTCTTT
CASSPSGGWSTEAFF
>TRBJ2-7|-|TRBV20-1|-
TGCAGTGCTATTGACGGGGGACCAGTTTCCGAGCAGTACTTC
CSAIDGGPVSEQYF
>TRBJ1-1|-|TRBV11-3|-
TGTGCCAGCAGCCTATCCGGGGCGAACACTGAAGCTTTCTTT
CASSLSGANTEAFF
>TRBJ2-5|-|TRBV19|TRBD1
TGTGCCAGTAGTACCGGTCGGGACAGTTTTCAAGAGACCCAGTACTTC
CASSTGRDSFQETQYF
>TRBJ1-2|-|TRBV14|-
TGTGCCAGCAGCCAAATTTCGGACAAAAACTATGGCTACACCTTC
CASSQISDKNYGYTF
>TRBJ2-7|-|TRBV7-2|-
TGTGCCAGCAGCTTAGCGGGGGCCTACGAGCAGTACTTC
CASSLAGAYEQYF
>TRBJ1-3|once|TRBV7-2|-
TGTGCCAGCAGCTTTTGGGGACCAGGGAGAAACACCATATATTTT
CASSFWGPGRNTIYF
>TRBJ2-7|-|TRBV7-9|TRBD2
TGTGCCAGCAGCTTAAGAGGATCGTCGTCTAGCGGGACTTACGAGCAGTACTTC
CASSLRGSSSSGTYEQYF
>TRBJ1-1|-|TRBV29-1|-
TGCAGCGTTGGGACGGCCAACACTGAAGCTTTCTTT
CSVGTANTEAFF
>TRBJ2-1|-|TRBV5-1|-
TGCGCCAGCAGCGTCACAGAGAGCTCCTACAATGAGCAGTTCTTC
CASSVTESSYNEQFF
>TRBJ2-1|-|TRBV7-9|-
TGTGCCAGCAGCCCACGCGCGGGGAAAACCTACAATGAGCAGTTCTTC
CASSPRAGKTYNEQFF
>TRBJ1-1|-|TRBV3-1/TRBV3-2|-
TGTGCCAGCAGCCAAGAGTTAGGAATAGCTTTCTTT
CASSQELGIAFF
>TRBJ1-2|-|TRBV5-5|-
TGTGCCAGCAGCTTGGGCCTTACAGGGTACTATGGCTACACCTTC
CASSLGLTGYYGYTF
>TRBJ2-2|-|TRBV15|-
TGTGCCACCAGCAGAGATTACGACACCTCGAACACCGGGGAGCTGTTTTTT
CATSRDYDTSNTGELFF
>TRBJ2-6|few|TRBV5-1|-
TGCGCCAGCAGCCTGGGAAGTTCTGGGGCCAACGTCCTGACTTTC
CASSLGSSGANVLTF
>TRBJ1-1|-|TRBV14|-
TGTGCCAGCAGCCAACGGACAATGAACACTGAAGCTTTCTTT
CASSQRTMNTEAFF
>TRBJ2-2|-|TRBV13|TRBD2
TGTGCCAGCAGCTTATTATCTCGCCTAGCGGGCGGTACCGGGGAGCTGTTTTTT
CASSLLSRLAGGTGELFF
>TRBJ2-1|-|TRBV3-1/TRBV3-2|-
TGTGCCAGCAGCTCGCGATCAGCTCCTTTAAATGAGCAGTTCTTC
CASSSRSAPLNEQFF
>TRBJ1-1|-|TRBV11-2|TRBD1
TGTGCCAGCAGCTTCGACAGGGCGAACACTGAAGCTTTCTTT
CASSFDRANTEAFF
>TRBJ2-3|-|TRBV27|-
TGTGCCAGCAGTCTGTTTGGGGAACTGGGGGTCCGCACAGATACGCAGTATTTT
CASSLFGELGVRTDTQYF
>TRBJ2-1|-|TRBV30|-
TGTGCCTGGAGTTGGGTCTGGGTTTACAATGAGCAGTTCTTC
CAWSWVWVYNEQFF
>TRBJ2-3|-|TRBV6-5|TRBD2
TGTGCCAGCCGGACTAGCGGGGGGCGGGATACGCAGTATTTT
CASRTSGGRDTQYF
>TRBJ2-2|-|TRBV9|-
TGTGCCAGCAGCGTAGCTACCAGGGGCACCGGGGAGCTGTTTTTT
CASSVATRGTGELFF
>TRBJ1-6|few|TRBV5-1|TRBD1
TGCGCCAGCAGCCCCGGACAGGGTGAAACACCCCTCCACTTT
CASSPGQGETPLHF
>TRBJ1-3|once|TRBV5-1|-
TGCGCCAGCAGCTCGGCACCGGCTGGAAACACCATATATTTT
CASSSAPAGNTIYF
>TRBJ2-5|-|TRBV11-2|-
TGTGCCAGCAGCTCAGGGGAGACCCAGTACTTC
CASSSGETQYF
>TRBJ1-2|-|TRBV7-9|-
TGTGCCAGCAGCTTGGGGTGGACCGAGGGATTCGGCTACACCTTC
CASSLGWTEGFGYTF
>TRBJ1-1|-|TRBV5-5|-
TGTGCCAGCAGCTTGGACGGGGTGAACACTGAAGCTTTCTTT
CASSLDGVNTEAFF
>TRBJ2-5|-|TRBV7-6|TRBD1
TGTGCCAGCAGCTTAGCCGGCAGGGGGCTGGGGAGGGAGACCCAGTACTTC
CASSLAGRGLGRETQYF
>TRBJ2-1|-|TRBV11-2|-
TGTGCCAGCAGCTTCTACCCGCGGGGTCACTCCTACAATGAGCAGTTCTTC
CASSFYPRGHSYNEQFF
>TRBJ2-5|-|TRBV10-3|-
TGTGCCATCAGTGACCCTAGGGGGGTCGGAGAGACCCAGTACTTC
CAISDPRGVGETQYF
>TRBJ2-5|-|TRBV7-7|TRBD2
TGTGCCAGCGCCCATGGGGGGGGGTCGGGTCAAGAGACCCAGTACTTC
CASAHGGGSGQETQYF
>TRBJ2-1|-|TRBV5-1|TRBD2
TGCGCCAGCAGCGCCGCCGGGGGGGTCTCCTACAATGAGCAGTTCTTC
CASSAAGGVSYNEQFF
>TRBJ2-2|-|TRBV5-1|-
TGCGCCAGCAGCTTGAGCGGGAACACCGGGGAGCTGTTTTTT
CASSLSGNTGELFF
>TRBJ2-3|-|TRBV5-6|-
TGTGCCAGCAGCTGGCACTTGGGGAACACAGATACGCAGTATTTT
CASSWHLGNTDTQYF
>TRBJ2-4|-|TRBV28|TRBD1
TGTGCCAGCAGTCCCTTTTGGGTGGGACAGGGGGAATCTTTAGCCAAAAACATTCAGTACTTC
CASSPFWVGQGESLAKNIQYF
>TRBJ2-7|-|TRBV6-1|-
TGTGCCAGCAGTGAAGAACCCGGGACCGCCCATCCCTACGAGCAGTACTTC
CASSEEPGTAHPYEQYF
>TRBJ2-2|-|TRBV6-5|-
TGTGCCAGCGGATCTCCTGGGTCCACCGGGGAGCTGTTTTTT
CASGSPGSTGELFF
>TRBJ1-5|-|TRBV27|-
TGTGCCAGCAGCTCCAGGGACGGAATTAATCAGCCCCAGCATTTT
CASSSRDGINQPQHF
>TRBJ2-1|-|TRBV5-1|-
TGCGCCAGCAGCTTAGAGTCCTACAATGAGCAGTTCTTC
CASSLESYNEQFF
>TRBJ2-7|once|TRBV7-2|-
TGTGCCAGCAGCTCGGCTAAGACAGGAGCAGACGAGCAGTACTTC
CASSSAKTGADEQYF
>TRBJ2-4|-|TRBV6-4|TRBD2
TGTGCCAGCAGTGACCCGGGGGGGCGATCCAAAAACATTCAGTACTTC
CASSDPGGRSKNIQYF
>TRBJ1-2|once|TRBV6-6|-
TGTGCCAGCAGGGGGACGGGGTATGACTATGGCTACACCTTC
CASRGTGYDYGYTF